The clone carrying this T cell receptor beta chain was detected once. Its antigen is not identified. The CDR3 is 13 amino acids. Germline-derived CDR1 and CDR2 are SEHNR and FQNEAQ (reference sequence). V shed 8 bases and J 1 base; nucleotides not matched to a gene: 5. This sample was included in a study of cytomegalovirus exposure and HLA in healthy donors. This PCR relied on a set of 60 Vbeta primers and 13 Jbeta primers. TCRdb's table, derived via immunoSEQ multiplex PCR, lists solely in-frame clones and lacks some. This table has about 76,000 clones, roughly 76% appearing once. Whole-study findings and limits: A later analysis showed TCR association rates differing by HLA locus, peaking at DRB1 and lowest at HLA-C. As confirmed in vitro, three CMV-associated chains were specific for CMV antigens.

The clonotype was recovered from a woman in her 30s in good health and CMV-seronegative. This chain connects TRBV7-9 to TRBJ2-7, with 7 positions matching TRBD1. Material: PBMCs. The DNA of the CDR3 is TGTGCCAGCGAATCGACAGGGTCCTACGAGCAGTACTTC. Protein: CASESTGSYEQYF.